This T cell receptor beta chain is from a study of T-cell reconstitution after alpha-beta-depleted transplantation in children. This CDR3 has 13 residues. V was cut by 0 bases and J by 6 bases, with 9 bases left in between. CDR1 and CDR2 (germline): DFQATT, SNEGSKA (reference sequence). Unique molecular identifiers tagged the TCRbeta library. TCRdb passed the PCR reads through MiXCR, listing each CDR3 protein once. This sample has roughly 590,000 distinct CDR3 sequences, with approximately 17% found just once. This clonotype was counted ten times or more. Sequencing was performed on PBMCs from the stem cell graft donor, taken from the stem cell graft. The receptor was isolated from a human donor who donated a stem cell graft to a child with acute myeloid leukemia. The chain uses TRBV20-1 and TRBJ2-1; either TRBD1 or TRBD2 may supply D (5 bases each). CDR3 loop: CSARDEGRNEQFF. In DNA form, the CDR3 reads TGCAGTGCTAGAGACGAGGGACGCAATGAGCAGTTCTTC.